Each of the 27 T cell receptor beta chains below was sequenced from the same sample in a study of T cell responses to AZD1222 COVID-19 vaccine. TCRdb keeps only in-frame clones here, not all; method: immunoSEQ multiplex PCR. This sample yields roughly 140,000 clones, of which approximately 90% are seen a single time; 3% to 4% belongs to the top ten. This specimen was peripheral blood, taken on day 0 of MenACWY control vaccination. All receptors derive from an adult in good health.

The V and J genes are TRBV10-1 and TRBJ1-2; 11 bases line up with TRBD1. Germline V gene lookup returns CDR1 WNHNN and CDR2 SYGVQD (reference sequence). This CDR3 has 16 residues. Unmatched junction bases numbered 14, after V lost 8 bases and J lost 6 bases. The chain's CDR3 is CASLGQGAQRLDGYTF. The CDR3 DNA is TGCGCCAGCCTTGGACAGGGGGCGCAGAGACTGGATGGCTACACCTTC.

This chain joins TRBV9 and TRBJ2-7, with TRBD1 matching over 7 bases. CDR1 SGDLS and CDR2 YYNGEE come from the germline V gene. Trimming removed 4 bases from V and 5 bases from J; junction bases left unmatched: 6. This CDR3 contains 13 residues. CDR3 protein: CASSPRGQNEQYF. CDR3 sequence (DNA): TGTGCCAGCAGCCCAAGGGGGCAAAACGAGCAGTACTTC.

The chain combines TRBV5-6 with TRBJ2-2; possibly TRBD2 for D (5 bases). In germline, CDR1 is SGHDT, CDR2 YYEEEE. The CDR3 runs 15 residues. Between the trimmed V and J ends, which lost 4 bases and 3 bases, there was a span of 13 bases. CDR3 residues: CASSPGLLDTGELFF. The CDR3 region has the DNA TGTGCCAGCAGCCCCGGACTCTTAGACACCGGGGAGCTGTTTTTT.

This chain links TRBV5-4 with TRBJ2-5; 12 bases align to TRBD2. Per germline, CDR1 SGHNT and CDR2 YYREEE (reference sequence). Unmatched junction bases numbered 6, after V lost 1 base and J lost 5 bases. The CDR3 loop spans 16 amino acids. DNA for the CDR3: TGTGCCAGCAGCTTGCCTAGCGGGGGGGCGGGGGAGACCCAGTACTTC. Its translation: CASSLPSGGAGETQYF.

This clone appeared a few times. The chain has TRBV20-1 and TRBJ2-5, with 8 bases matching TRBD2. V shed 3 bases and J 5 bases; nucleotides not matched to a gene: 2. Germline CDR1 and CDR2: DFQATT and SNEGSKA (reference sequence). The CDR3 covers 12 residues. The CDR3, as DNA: TGCAGTGCTAGTCCTAGCGGGGAGACCCAGTACTTC. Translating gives CSASPSGETQYF.

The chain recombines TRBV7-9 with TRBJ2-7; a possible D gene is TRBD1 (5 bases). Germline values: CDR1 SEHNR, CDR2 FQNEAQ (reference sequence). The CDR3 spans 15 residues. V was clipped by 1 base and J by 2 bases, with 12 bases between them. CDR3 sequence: CASSLGQPNPYEQYF. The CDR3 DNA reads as TGTGCCAGCAGCTTAGGACAGCCAAACCCCTACGAGCAGTACTTC.

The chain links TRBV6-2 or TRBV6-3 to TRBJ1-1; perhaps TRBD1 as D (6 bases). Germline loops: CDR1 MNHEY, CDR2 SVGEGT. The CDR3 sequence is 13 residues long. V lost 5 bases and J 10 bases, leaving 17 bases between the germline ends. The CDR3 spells CASSRVTGRRAFF. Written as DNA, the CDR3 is TGTGCCAGCAGTAGAGTTACAGGGCGGAGAGCTTTCTTT.

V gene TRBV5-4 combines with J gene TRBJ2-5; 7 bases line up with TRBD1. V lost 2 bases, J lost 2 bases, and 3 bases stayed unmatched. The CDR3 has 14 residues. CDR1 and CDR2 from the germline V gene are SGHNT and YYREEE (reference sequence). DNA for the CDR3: TGTGCCAGCAGCTTTGGGACAGAGCAAGAGACCCAGTACTTC. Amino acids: CASSFGTEQETQYF. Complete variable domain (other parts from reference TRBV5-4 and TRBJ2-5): ETGVTQSPTHLIKTRGQQVTLRCSSQSGHNTVSWYQQALGQGPQFIFQYYREEENGRGNFPPRFSGLQFPNYSSELNVNALELDDSALYLCASSFGTEQETQYFGPGTRLLVL.

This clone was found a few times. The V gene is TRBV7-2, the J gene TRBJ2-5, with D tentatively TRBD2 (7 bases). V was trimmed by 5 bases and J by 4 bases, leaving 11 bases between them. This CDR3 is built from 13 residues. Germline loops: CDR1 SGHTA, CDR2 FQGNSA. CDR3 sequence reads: CASSGGARETQYF. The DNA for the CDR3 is TGTGCCAGCAGCGGGGGGGCTCGAGAGACCCAGTACTTC.

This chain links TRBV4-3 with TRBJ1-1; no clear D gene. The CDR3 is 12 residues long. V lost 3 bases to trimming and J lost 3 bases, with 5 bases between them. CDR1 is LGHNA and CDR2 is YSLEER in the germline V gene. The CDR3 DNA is TGCGCCAGCAGCCACGGACACACTGAAGCTTTCTTT. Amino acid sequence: CASSHGHTEAFF.

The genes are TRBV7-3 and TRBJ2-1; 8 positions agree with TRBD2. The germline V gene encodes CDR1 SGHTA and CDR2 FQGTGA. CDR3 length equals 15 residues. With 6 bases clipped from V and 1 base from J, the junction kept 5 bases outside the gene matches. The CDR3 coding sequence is TGTGCCAGCAGTCTTAGCGGGAATTCCTACAATGAGCAGTTCTTC. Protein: CASSLSGNSYNEQFF.

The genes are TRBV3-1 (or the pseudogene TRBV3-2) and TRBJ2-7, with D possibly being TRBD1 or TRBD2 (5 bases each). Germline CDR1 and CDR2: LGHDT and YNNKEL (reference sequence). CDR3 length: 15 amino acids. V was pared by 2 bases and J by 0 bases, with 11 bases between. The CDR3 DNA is TGTGCCAGCAGCCAATCCCCGGGGCCCTCCTACGAGCAGTACTTC. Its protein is CASSQSPGPSYEQYF.

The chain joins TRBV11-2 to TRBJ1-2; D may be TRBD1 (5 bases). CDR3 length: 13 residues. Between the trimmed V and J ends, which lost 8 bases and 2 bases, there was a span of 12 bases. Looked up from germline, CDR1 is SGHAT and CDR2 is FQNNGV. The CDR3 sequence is CASLGTDNYGYTF. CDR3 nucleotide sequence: TGTGCCAGCTTGGGGACCGACAACTATGGCTACACCTTC.

The CDR3 DNA follows: TGTGCCAGCAGCTTAGGAGGTTACGGGTGGGGCAATCAGCCCCAGCATTTT. Protein product: CASSLGGYGWGNQPQHF. The J gene is TRBJ1-5, the V gene TRBV11-2; no reliable D call. Per germline, CDR1 SGHAT and CDR2 FQNNGV. The V and J ends lost 1 base and 2 bases respectively, with 15 bases between them. The CDR3 sequence is 17 residues long.

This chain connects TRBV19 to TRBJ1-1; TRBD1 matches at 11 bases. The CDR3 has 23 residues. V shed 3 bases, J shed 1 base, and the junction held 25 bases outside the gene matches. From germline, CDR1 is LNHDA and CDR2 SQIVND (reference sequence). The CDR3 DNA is TGTGCCAGTAGTATTTTTACATACCGGGACAGGGGGTATAAGGGCTTGGAGAACACTGAAGCTTTCTTT. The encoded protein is CASSIFTYRDRGYKGLENTEAFF. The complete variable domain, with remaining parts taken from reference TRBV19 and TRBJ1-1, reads DGGITQSPKYLFRKEGQNVTLSCEQNLNHDAMYWYRQDPGQGLRLIYYSQIVNDFQKGDIAEGYSVSREKKESFPLTVTSAQKNPTAFYLCASSIFTYRDRGYKGLENTEAFFGQGTRLTVV.

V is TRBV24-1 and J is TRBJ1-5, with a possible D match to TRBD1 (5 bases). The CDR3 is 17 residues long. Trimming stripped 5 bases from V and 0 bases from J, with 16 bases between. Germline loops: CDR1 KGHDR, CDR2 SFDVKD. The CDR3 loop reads CATSAASWGNSNQPQHF. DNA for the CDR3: TGTGCCACCAGTGCCGCCAGCTGGGGGAATAGCAATCAGCCCCAGCATTTT.

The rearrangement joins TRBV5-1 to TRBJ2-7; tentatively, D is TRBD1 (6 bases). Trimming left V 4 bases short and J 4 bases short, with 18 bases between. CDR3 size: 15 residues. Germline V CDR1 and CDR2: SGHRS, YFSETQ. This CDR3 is CASSPSPGQPYEQYF. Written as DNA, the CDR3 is TGCGCCAGCAGCCCGTCACCGGGACAACCATACGAGCAGTACTTC.

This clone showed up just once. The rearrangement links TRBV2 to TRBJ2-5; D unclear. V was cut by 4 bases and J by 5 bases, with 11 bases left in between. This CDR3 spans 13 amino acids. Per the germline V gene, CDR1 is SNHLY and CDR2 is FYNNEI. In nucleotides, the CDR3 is TGTGCCAGCAGTGGGCGTTTAGGGGAGACCCAGTACTTC. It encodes CASSGRLGETQYF.

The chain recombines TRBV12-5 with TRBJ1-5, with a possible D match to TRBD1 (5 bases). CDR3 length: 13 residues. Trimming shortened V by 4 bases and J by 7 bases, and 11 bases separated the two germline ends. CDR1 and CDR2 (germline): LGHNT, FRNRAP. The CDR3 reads CASGYEEGQPQHF. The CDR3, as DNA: TGTGCTAGTGGTTACGAAGAGGGGCAGCCCCAGCATTTT.

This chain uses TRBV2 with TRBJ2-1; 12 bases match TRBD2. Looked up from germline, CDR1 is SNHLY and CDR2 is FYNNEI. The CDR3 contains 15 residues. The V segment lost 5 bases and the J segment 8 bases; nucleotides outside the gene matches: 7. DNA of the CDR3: TGTGCCAGCAGTACACTAGCGGGGGGCGTCGATGAGCAGTTCTTC. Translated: CASSTLAGGVDEQFF.

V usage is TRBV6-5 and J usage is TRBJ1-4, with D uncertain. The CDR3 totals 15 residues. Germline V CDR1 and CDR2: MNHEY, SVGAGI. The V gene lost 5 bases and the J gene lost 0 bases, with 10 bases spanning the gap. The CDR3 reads CASSRSGATNEKLFF. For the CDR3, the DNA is TGTGCCAGCAGTAGGAGTGGGGCAACTAATGAAAAACTGTTTTTT.

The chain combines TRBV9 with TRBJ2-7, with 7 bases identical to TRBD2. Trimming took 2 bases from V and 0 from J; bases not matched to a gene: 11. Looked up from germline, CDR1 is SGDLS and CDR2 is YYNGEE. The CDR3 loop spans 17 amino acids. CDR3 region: CASSVGPLAVNSYEQYF. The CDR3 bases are TGTGCCAGCAGCGTGGGCCCTCTAGCGGTCAACTCCTACGAGCAGTACTTC.

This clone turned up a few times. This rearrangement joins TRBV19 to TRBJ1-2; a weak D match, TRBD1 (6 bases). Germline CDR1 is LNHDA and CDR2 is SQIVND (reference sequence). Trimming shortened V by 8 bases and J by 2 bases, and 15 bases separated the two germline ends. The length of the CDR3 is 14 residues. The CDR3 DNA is TGTGCCAGTCGAGTAGGGCAGGGGAACTATGGCTACACCTTC. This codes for CASRVGQGNYGYTF.

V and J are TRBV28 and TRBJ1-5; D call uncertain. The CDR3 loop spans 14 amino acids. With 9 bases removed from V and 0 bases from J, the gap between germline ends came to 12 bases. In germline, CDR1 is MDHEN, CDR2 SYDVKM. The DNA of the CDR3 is TGTGCCAGTGATATCCCGTATAGCAATCAGCCCCAGCATTTT. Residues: CASDIPYSNQPQHF.

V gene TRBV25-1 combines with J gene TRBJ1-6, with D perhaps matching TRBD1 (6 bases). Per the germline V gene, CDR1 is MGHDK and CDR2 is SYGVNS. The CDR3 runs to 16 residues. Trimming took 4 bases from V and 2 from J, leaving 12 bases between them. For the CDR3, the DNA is TGTGCCAGCAGTGGATTGGGGGGGCCCTATAATTCACCCCTCCACTTT. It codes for CASSGLGGPYNSPLHF.

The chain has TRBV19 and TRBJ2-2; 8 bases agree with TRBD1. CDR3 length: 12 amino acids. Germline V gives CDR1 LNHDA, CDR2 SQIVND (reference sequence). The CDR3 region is CAGTGNTGELFF. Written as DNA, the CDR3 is TGTGCTGGGACAGGGAACACCGGGGAGCTGTTTTTT.

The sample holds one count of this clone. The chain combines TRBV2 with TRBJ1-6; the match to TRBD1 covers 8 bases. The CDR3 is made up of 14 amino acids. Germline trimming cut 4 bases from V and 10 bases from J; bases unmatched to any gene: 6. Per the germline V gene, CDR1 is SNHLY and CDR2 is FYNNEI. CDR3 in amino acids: CASSVGQGGSPLHF. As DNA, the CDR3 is TGTGCCAGCAGTGTTGGACAGGGAGGATCACCCCTCCACTTT.